The 28 T cell receptor beta chains below come from one sample, sequenced in a study of blood T cell repertoires in COVID-19. The assay was immunoSEQ multiplex PCR, and TCRdb's table has in-frame clones only and misses some. The sample gives around 270,000 clones, 84% of which show up once; less than 2% is in the top ten. Sequencing was done on a sample of peripheral blood. These receptors were taken from a woman in her thirties or forties who had recovered from COVID-19.

This chain joins TRBV7-9 and TRBJ1-5, with D hard to call. CDR3 length: 19 amino acids. Trimming removed 1 base from V and 0 bases from J, with 19 bases in between. Looked up from germline, CDR1 is SEHNR and CDR2 is FQNEAQ (reference sequence). The CDR3 spells CASSLERYGGPYSNQPQHF. The CDR3 coding sequence is TGTGCCAGCAGCTTAGAACGATACGGCGGGCCCTATAGCAATCAGCCCCAGCATTTT.

The chain joins TRBV19 to TRBJ1-2; D not resolved. The CDR3 is 14 residues long. V shed 5 bases and J shed 2 bases, with 12 bases lying between them. Germline-derived CDR1 and CDR2 are LNHDA and SQIVND (reference sequence). The DNA of the CDR3 is TGTGCCAGTAGTCTAACGATCACCAACTATGGCTACACCTTC. Amino acids: CASSLTITNYGYTF. Looking up the rest from reference TRBV19 and TRBJ1-2 gives the full variable domain: DGGITQSPKYLFRKEGQNVTLSCEQNLNHDAMYWYRQDPGQGLRLIYYSQIVNDFQKGDIAEGYSVSREKKESFPLTVTSAQKNPTAFYLCASSLTITNYGYTFGSGTRLTVV.

The gene calls are TRBV6-5 and TRBJ1-4; D uncertain. The V gene's germline CDR1 is MNHEY and CDR2 SVGAGI. Trimming pared 5 bases from V and 7 bases from J, leaving 17 bases between. This CDR3 contains 15 residues. CDR3 sequence: CASSLSLGGSEKLFF. The CDR3 coding sequence is TGTGCCAGCAGTCTGTCCCTTGGAGGGAGTGAAAAACTGTTTTTT.

The chain joins TRBV5-4 to TRBJ2-7; 7 positions match TRBD1. This CDR3 has 13 residues. J lost 4 bases, V lost 2 bases, and 3 bases had no gene match. Germline V gene sequence: CDR1 SGHNT, CDR2 YYREEE (reference sequence). The CDR3 sequence is CASSFGTVYEQYF. CDR3 sequence (DNA): TGTGCCAGCAGCTTCGGGACAGTTTACGAGCAGTACTTC.

This clone was picked up many times. J is TRBJ1-5 and V is TRBV2; weak D call: TRBD1 (5 bases). The V gene lost 6 bases and the J gene lost 0 bases, with 9 bases spanning the gap. This CDR3 is 14 amino acids long. Germline values: CDR1 SNHLY, CDR2 FYNNEI. The CDR3 DNA reads as TGTGCCAGCAGACAGGACCTTAGCAATCAGCCCCAGCATTTT. Translating gives CASRQDLSNQPQHF.

In DNA, the CDR3 is TGTGCCAGCAGCGCTCGCGGGGGGCGGGGTGAGCAGTTCTTC. It yields the protein CASSARGGRGEQFF. This chain joins TRBV9 and TRBJ2-1; TRBD2 aligns across 8 bases. The CDR3 runs 14 residues. Per the germline V gene, CDR1 is SGDLS and CDR2 is YYNGEE. Germline trimming cut 3 bases from V and 9 bases from J; bases unmatched to any gene: 8.

The chain is built from TRBV19 and TRBJ1-4; D call uncertain. CDR1 LNHDA and CDR2 SQIVND come from the germline V gene (reference sequence). CDR3 length: 14 residues. V was clipped by 3 bases and J by 6 bases, with 11 bases between them. This CDR3 is CASSIPGGDEKLFF. CDR3 bases: TGTGCCAGTAGTATTCCCGGCGGAGATGAAAAACTGTTTTTT.

This chain links TRBV10-3 with TRBJ1-6; D perhaps matches TRBD1 (6 bases). Germline CDR1 ENHRY, CDR2 SYGVKD. The CDR3 loop spans 15 amino acids. Deletions cut 7 bases from V and 5 bases from J, with 15 bases between. The CDR3 loop reads CAIKKAGDNNSPLHF. DNA of the CDR3: TGTGCCATCAAAAAGGCAGGGGATAATAATTCACCCCTCCACTTT.

The V gene is TRBV19, the J gene TRBJ2-5; the match to TRBD2 covers 10 bases. Per germline, CDR1 LNHDA and CDR2 SQIVND (reference sequence). Losses at the gene ends were 3 bases for V and 3 bases for J; bases not matched to a gene: 1. This CDR3 region has 14 residues. This CDR3 is CASSITSGEETQYF. The CDR3 nucleotides are TGTGCCAGTAGTATCACTAGCGGGGAAGAGACCCAGTACTTC.

The gene calls are TRBV28 and TRBJ1-2; TRBD1 matches at 8 bases. In germline, CDR1 is MDHEN, CDR2 SYDVKM. V gave up 5 bases and J gave up 4 bases; unmatched junction bases: 6. This CDR3 is built from 14 residues. CDR3 nucleotide sequence: TGTGCCAGCAGTCGAGCAGGGGGCATCTATGGCTACACCTTC. Its protein product is CASSRAGGIYGYTF.

The table lists this clone with a count of one. This rearrangement joins TRBV4-1 to TRBJ1-1, with D unresolved. This CDR3 region has 15 residues. V lost 0 bases and J 0 bases, leaving 8 bases between the germline ends. Germline CDR1 is MGHRA and CDR2 is YSYEKL. CDR3 in DNA: TGCGCCAGCAGCCAAGAGTCAGATATGAACACTGAAGCTTTCTTT. As protein: CASSQESDMNTEAFF.

The chain recombines TRBV2 with TRBJ1-5; the D gene is possibly TRBD1 (6 bases). V lost 6 bases, J lost 3 bases, and 12 bases lay in between. CDR3 length: 14 residues. The germline V gene has CDR1 SNHLY and CDR2 FYNNEI. CDR3 residues: CASRGGRDNQPQHF. The CDR3 DNA sequence: TGTGCCAGCAGGGGGGGGCGAGACAATCAGCCCCAGCATTTT.

The chain joins TRBV30 to TRBJ1-2; TRBD1 matches at 12 bases. The CDR3 spans 15 residues. Germline CDR1 and CDR2: GTSNPN and SVGIG (reference sequence). The J segment lost 12 bases and the V segment lost 3 bases, leaving 14 bases of the junction unmatched. The CDR3 DNA reads TGTGCCTGGAGAGCCCCCGGGACAGGGGGCACGATTAACACCTTC. Protein sequence: CAWRAPGTGGTINTF.

The chain links TRBV29-1 to TRBJ1-1; D call uncertain. The CDR3 is made up of 13 amino acids. Trimming left V 0 bases short and J 11 bases short, with 16 bases between. Germline V gives CDR1 SQVTM, CDR2 ANQGSEA. Written as DNA, the CDR3 is TGCAGCGTTGAAGAGAGCGGTAAGGAACGGGCTTTCTTT. Translation gives CSVEESGKERAFF.

The CDR3 sequence: CASSPTGGYHQPQHF. As DNA, the CDR3 is TGTGCCAGCAGCCCCACGGGAGGGTACCATCAGCCCCAGCATTTT. The chain is built from TRBV6-5 and TRBJ1-5; D uncertain. Trimming left V 6 bases short and J 5 bases short, with 17 bases between. The germline V gene has CDR1 MNHEY and CDR2 SVGAGI. The CDR3 is made up of 15 amino acids.

The J gene is TRBJ1-6, the V gene TRBV2; 10 bases match TRBD1. Germline values: CDR1 SNHLY, CDR2 FYNNEI. Trimming cost V 8 bases and J 8 bases; bases outside gene matches: 3. The CDR3 consists of 13 residues. DNA of the CDR3: TGTGCCAGCTTAGGACAGGGGGATTCACCCCTCCACTTT. Encoded protein: CASLGQGDSPLHF.

This chain connects TRBV7-2 to TRBJ2-5; TRBD2 agrees at 7 bases. The trim removed 5 bases at V and 4 bases at J, leaving 13 bases unmatched. The germline CDR1 and CDR2 sequences are SGHTA and FQGNSA. The CDR3 sequence is 16 residues long. This chain's CDR3 is CASSPLGRGFSETQYF. The CDR3 DNA reads as TGTGCCAGCAGCCCCCTTGGGAGGGGTTTTTCAGAGACCCAGTACTTC.

The chain carries TRBV19 and TRBJ2-1, with D perhaps TRBD1 (6 bases). V was trimmed by 6 bases and J by 8 bases, leaving 17 bases between them. The V gene's germline CDR1 is LNHDA and CDR2 SQIVND (reference sequence). The CDR3 extends over 14 amino acids. The chain's CDR3 is CASSRKQGVDEQFF. CDR3 DNA: TGTGCCAGTAGCAGGAAACAGGGCGTGGATGAGCAGTTCTTC.

The chain is built from TRBV6-5 and TRBJ2-7, with 8 positions matching TRBD1. This CDR3 is built from 12 residues. The germline V gene has CDR1 MNHEY and CDR2 SVGAGI. After removal of 11 bases from V and 3 bases from J, the junction contained 6 bases not matched to a gene. The CDR3 nucleotides are TGTGCCGTTGGGGACAGGCTCTACGAGCAGTACTTC. As protein: CAVGDRLYEQYF.

The chain links TRBV18 to TRBJ1-6, with TRBD1 as a possible D gene (6 bases). Trimming cost V 5 bases and J 0 bases, with 11 bases left between them. The V gene's germline CDR1 is KGHSH and CDR2 LQKENI. This CDR3 is built from 16 residues. The CDR3 sequence: CASSTGRLSYNSPLHF. The DNA of the CDR3 is TGTGCCAGCTCAACAGGGCGACTCTCCTATAATTCACCCCTCCACTTT. Full variable domain (missing parts from reference TRBV18 and TRBJ1-6): NAGVMQNPRHLVRRRGQEARLRCSPMKGHSHVYWYRQLPEEGLKFMVYLQKENIIDESGMPKERFSAEFPKEGPSILRIQQVVRGDSAAYFCASSTGRLSYNSPLHFGNGTRLTVT.

This clone was detected only a few times. The chain has TRBV4-1 and TRBJ1-5; TRBD1 might be the D (5 bases). The V end was cut by 3 bases, the J end by 0 bases, with 9 bases between. Germline assignment: CDR1 MGHRA and CDR2 YSYEKL. The CDR3 extends over 15 amino acids. The CDR3 here is CASSQYDSSNQPQHF. CDR3 sequence (DNA): TGCGCCAGCAGCCAGTACGACAGTAGCAATCAGCCCCAGCATTTT.

This chain uses TRBV7-3 with TRBJ2-1; TRBD1 aligns across 10 bases. CDR3 length: 16 residues. With V trimmed by 4 bases and J by 1 base, 4 bases remained unmatched. Germline CDR1 reads SGHTA; CDR2 reads FQGTGA. Here the CDR3 reads CASSSRDRGSYNEQFF. The CDR3 bases are TGTGCCAGCAGCTCCCGGGACAGGGGATCCTACAATGAGCAGTTCTTC.

This chain joins TRBV2 and TRBJ1-5; tentatively, D is TRBD1 (6 bases). Germline CDR1 is SNHLY and CDR2 is FYNNEI. V lost 0 bases and J lost 9, with 15 bases in between. CDR3 size: 15 residues. DNA of the CDR3: TGTGCCAGCAGTGAAGCCGGGACACCGTTTTTGCCCCAGCATTTT. Residues: CASSEAGTPFLPQHF.

The V gene is TRBV19, the J gene TRBJ2-5; weak D call: TRBD2 (5 bases). This CDR3 region has 16 residues. Trimming removed 1 base from V and 1 base from J, with 13 bases in between. In germline, CDR1 is LNHDA, CDR2 SQIVND (reference sequence). The CDR3 coding sequence is TGTGCCAGTAGTATAGCGGACGGGGAACTCCAAGAGACCCAGTACTTC. This codes for CASSIADGELQETQYF.

V is TRBV19 and J is TRBJ2-7; D is uncertain. CDR3 size: 12 residues. V gave up 4 bases and J gave up 2 bases, with 6 bases separating them. The V gene's germline CDR1 is LNHDA and CDR2 SQIVND (reference sequence). The CDR3 bases are TGTGCCAGTAGTAACGGAGCCTACGAGCAGTACTTC. This gives the protein CASSNGAYEQYF. Drawing the rest from reference TRBV19 and TRBJ2-7, the complete variable domain is DGGITQSPKYLFRKEGQNVTLSCEQNLNHDAMYWYRQDPGQGLRLIYYSQIVNDFQKGDIAEGYSVSREKKESFPLTVTSAQKNPTAFYLCASSNGAYEQYFGPGTRLTVT.

This clone was seen a few times. V usage is TRBV6-5 and J usage is TRBJ1-2, with TRBD1 matching over 9 bases. The germline CDR1 and CDR2 sequences are MNHEY and SVGAGI. This CDR3 has 12 residues. J gave up 7 bases and V 6 bases, and 3 bases lay outside the gene matches. CDR3 DNA sequence: TGTGCCAGCAGCCGGACAGGGGTTGGCTACACCTTC. Translation: CASSRTGVGYTF.

This clone was counted only a few times. In DNA, the CDR3 is TGTGCCACCAGCGGGACTAGCGGGGTGGACGAGCAGTACTTC. This sequence encodes CATSGTSGVDEQYF. The rearrangement uses TRBV15 and TRBJ2-7, with 13 bases that match TRBD2. This CDR3 region has 14 residues. The V segment lost 5 bases and the J segment 5 bases; nucleotides outside the gene matches: 3. The germline V gene has CDR1 LNHNV and CDR2 YYDKDF (reference sequence). The variable domain in full, with the rest retrieved from reference TRBV15 and TRBJ2-7, is DAMVIQNPRYQVTQFGKPVTLSCSQTLNHNVMYWYQQKSSQAPKLLFHYYDKDFNNEADTPDNFQSRRPNTSFCFLDIRSPGLGDTAMYLCATSGTSGVDEQYFGPGTRLTVT.

V is TRBV7-2 and J is TRBJ2-2; D possibly corresponds to TRBD2 (5 bases). Trimming left V 4 bases short and J 5 bases short, with 17 bases between. CDR3 length equals 16 residues. The germline gives CDR1 SGHTA, CDR2 FQGNSA. CDR3 sequence: CASSYSSDRGTGELFF. CDR3 DNA: TGTGCCAGCAGCTACTCTTCGGACCGGGGAACCGGGGAGCTGTTTTTT.